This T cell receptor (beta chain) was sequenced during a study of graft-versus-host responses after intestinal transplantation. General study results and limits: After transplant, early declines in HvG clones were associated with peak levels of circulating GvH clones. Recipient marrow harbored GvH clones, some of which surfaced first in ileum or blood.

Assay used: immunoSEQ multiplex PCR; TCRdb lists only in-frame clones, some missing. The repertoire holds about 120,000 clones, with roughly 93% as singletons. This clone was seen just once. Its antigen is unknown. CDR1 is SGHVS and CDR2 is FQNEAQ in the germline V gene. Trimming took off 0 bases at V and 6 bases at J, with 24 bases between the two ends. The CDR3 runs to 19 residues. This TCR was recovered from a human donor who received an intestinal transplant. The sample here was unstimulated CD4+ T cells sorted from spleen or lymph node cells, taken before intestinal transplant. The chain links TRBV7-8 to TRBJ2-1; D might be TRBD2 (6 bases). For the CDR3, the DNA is TGTGCCAGCAGCTTAGCGCGAGCGGTCGGGGGAGGACTCACCAATGAGCAGTTCTTC. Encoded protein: CASSLARAVGGGLTNEQFF.